Listed here are 13 T cell receptor beta chains from one sample, sequenced in a study of blood T cell repertoires in COVID-19. Method: immunoSEQ multiplex PCR; TCRdb's copy keeps in-frame clones and lacks some. The sample lists about 89,000 clones, roughly 90% occurring once. The specimen was peripheral blood. The receptors were gathered from a male donor with acute or convalescent COVID-19.

The chain couples TRBV5-4 to TRBJ1-4; D is unclear. Trimming shortened V by 4 bases and J by 8 bases, and 12 bases separated the two germline ends. Germline assignment: CDR1 SGHNT and CDR2 YYREEE (reference sequence). The CDR3 has 13 amino acids. The chain's CDR3 is CASSQPGEEKLFF. The CDR3 bases are TGTGCCAGCAGCCAGCCGGGAGAAGAAAAACTGTTTTTT.

The chain uses TRBV18 and TRBJ1-1, with no clear D. V lost 2 bases to trimming and J lost 3 bases, with 7 bases between them. The CDR3 spans 13 residues. CDR1 and CDR2 (germline): KGHSH, LQKENI. The CDR3 nucleotides are TGTGCCAGCTCACCAGGGCGGGACACTGAAGCTTTCTTT. It specifies CASSPGRDTEAFF.

This chain links TRBV27 with TRBJ1-2; D gene unclear. V was pared by 5 bases and J by 3 bases, with 13 bases between. The CDR3 length is 14 residues. The germline CDR1 and CDR2 sequences are MNHEY and SMNVEV (reference sequence). CDR3 in DNA: TGTGCCAGCAGTCCCCTCTCTGGGCACTATGGCTACACCTTC. Its protein product is CASSPLSGHYGYTF.

The rearrangement joins TRBV7-2 to TRBJ1-2; perhaps TRBD1 as D (5 bases). Germline values: CDR1 SGHTA, CDR2 FQGNSA. This CDR3 has 15 amino acids. Trimming took 1 base from V and 1 from J, leaving 10 bases between them. CDR3 in DNA: TGTGCCAGCAGCTTAGTTCAGGGTAGTAACTATGGCTACACCTTC. This gives the protein CASSLVQGSNYGYTF.

The rearrangement uses TRBV7-3 and TRBJ2-1; TRBD2 matches at 9 bases. Losses at the gene ends were 1 base for V and 3 bases for J; bases not matched to a gene: 13. The CDR3 runs to 19 residues. Per germline, CDR1 SGHTA and CDR2 FQGTGA. CDR3 nucleotides: TGTGCCAGCAGCTTAAGGTCTAGGATGGAGCGGGGGGACTACAATGAGCAGTTCTTC. Protein sequence: CASSLRSRMERGDYNEQFF.

This chain joins TRBV27 and TRBJ1-6; tentatively, D is TRBD1 (6 bases). Germline CDR1 MNHEY, CDR2 SMNVEV (reference sequence). The CDR3 has 18 amino acids. The V end lost 4 bases, the J end lost 9 bases, and 25 bases lay between the germline ends. The CDR3 region is CASSSSSTARQVLSPLHF. The CDR3 DNA reads TGTGCCAGCAGTTCCTCATCAACCGCCCGACAGGTCCTTTCACCCCTCCACTTT.

The J gene is TRBJ1-2, the V gene TRBV5-1; perhaps TRBD1 as D (6 bases). Germline assignment: CDR1 SGHRS and CDR2 YFSETQ. Trimming took off 0 bases at V and 8 bases at J, with 14 bases between the two ends. This CDR3 has 14 residues. The CDR3 spells CASSLVGGREGYTF. The CDR3 DNA sequence: TGCGCCAGCAGCTTGGTTGGGGGCAGGGAAGGCTACACCTTC.

The chain links TRBV9 to TRBJ1-6, with D tentatively TRBD1 (6 bases). The CDR3 loop spans 15 amino acids. Germline lookup yields CDR1 SGDLS and CDR2 YYNGEE. V dropped 4 bases and J dropped 8 bases, with 16 bases sitting between them. CDR3: CASSPRGQGDSPLHF. In nucleotides, the CDR3 is TGTGCCAGCAGCCCCCGGGGACAAGGAGATTCACCCCTCCACTTT.

V gene TRBV7-9 combines with J gene TRBJ1-1; tentatively, D is TRBD1 (5 bases). V lost 0 bases, J lost 4 bases, and 12 bases lay in between. This CDR3 contains 15 residues. Per germline, CDR1 SEHNR and CDR2 FQNEAQ (reference sequence). The CDR3, as DNA: TGTGCCAGCAGCTTAGCTCGGCAGGGATCCACTGAAGCTTTCTTT. It codes for CASSLARQGSTEAFF. Together with reference TRBV7-9 and TRBJ1-1, the CDR3 gives the full variable domain: DTGVSQNPRHKITKRGQNVTFRCDPISEHNRLYWYRQTLGQGPEFLTYFQNEAQLEKSRLLSDRFSAERPKGSFSTLEIQRTEQGDSAMYLCASSLARQGSTEAFFGQGTRLTVV.

The V call is TRBV9, the J call TRBJ2-7; weak D call: TRBD1 (5 bases). V was shortened by 0 bases and J by 5 bases, with 12 bases between the two germline ends. CDR3 length: 14 residues. Germline V gene sequence: CDR1 SGDLS, CDR2 YYNGEE. CDR3 DNA sequence: TGTGCCAGCAGCGTAGGACAGCGTTTCGACGAGCAGTACTTC. Translated: CASSVGQRFDEQYF.

In this sample, this clone turned up a few times. This chain connects TRBV9 to TRBJ1-1; D uncertain. The V gene lost 0 bases and the J gene lost 2 bases, with 8 bases spanning the gap. Germline lookup yields CDR1 SGDLS and CDR2 YYNGEE. The CDR3 consists of 14 residues. CDR3 nucleotide sequence: TGTGCCAGCAGCGTAGTGACGGGTAACACTGAAGCTTTCTTT. This sequence encodes CASSVVTGNTEAFF.

V is TRBV19 and J is TRBJ1-1, with D perhaps matching TRBD1 (6 bases). The CDR3 is 16 residues long. Trimming took 4 bases from V and 1 from J, leaving 16 bases between them. CDR1 is LNHDA, CDR2 SQIVND, per germline (reference sequence). The CDR3 spells CASSTSPGTRNTEAFF. CDR3 nucleotide sequence: TGTGCCAGTAGTACGAGTCCCGGGACACGGAACACTGAAGCTTTCTTT.

The V and J genes are TRBV28 and TRBJ2-5; tentative D call: TRBD1 (5 bases). CDR1 is MDHEN and CDR2 is SYDVKM in the germline V gene. CDR3 length equals 13 residues. V was cut by 2 bases and J by 4 bases, with 8 bases left in between. The DNA of the CDR3 is TGTGCCAGCAGTTTACAGGGTGCAGAGACCCAGTACTTC. As protein: CASSLQGAETQYF.